This T cell receptor beta chain originates from a study of cytomegalovirus exposure and HLA in healthy donors. Study-wide context: Early release data held about 92 million unique TCRs from HLA-typed donors. The study placed about 81% of its 398 genotyped donors in the Caucasian-associated ancestry cluster.

Points on this clone: Its target is not known.

Study observations and caveats: Confirmation was obtained in vitro that a few CMV-associated chains are specific for CMV antigens. Some TCR beta chains (roughly 160 of them) were listed as cytomegalovirus-associated.

Researchers ran the PCR with 60 Vbeta and 13 Jbeta primers. Sequenced by immunoSEQ multiplex PCR; TCRdb stores in-frame clones only, minus some. The profile shows some 130,000 clones, approximately 74% of them singletons. This CDR3 contains 14 residues. V gave up 2 bases and J gave up 0 bases, with 7 bases separating them. Germline V CDR1 and CDR2: MNHEY, SMNVEV (reference sequence). Sequenced input: PBMCs. The clonotype was recovered from a male donor in good health and CMV-seronegative. V usage is TRBV27 and J usage is TRBJ1-1; TRBD1 might be the D (5 bases). As DNA, the CDR3 is TGTGCCAGCAGTTTAAGGGGCTTGAACACTGAAGCTTTCTTT. It codes for CASSLRGLNTEAFF.